Listed below are T cell receptor beta chains from one sample, sequenced in a study of blood T cell repertoires in COVID-19. The table came from immunoSEQ multiplex PCR; TCRdb's copy has only in-frame clones and leaves some out. Of some 260,000 clones listed, around nine tenths are singletons. The sample consisted of PBMCs or T cells enriched from blood (not recorded which). These receptors all stem from a man aged 40-50 years who had recovered from COVID-19. Each CDR3 is given with its conserved first and last residue. D genes are given only for firm matches. Clone size is stated in some rows and not others, as once, few, many or a class when expanded.

TRBJ1-2 | TRBV7-3 | once | TRBD1 | TGTGCCAGCAGCTTAATTTGTCAGGGGGCCCTTAGCTATGGCTACACCTTC | CASSLICQGALSYGYTF
TRBJ2-3 | TRBV7-9 | NA | TRBD1 | TGTGCCAGCAGCTTAGCGGGACAGGGTAGTGCAGATACGCAGTATTTT | CASSLAGQGSADTQYF
TRBJ2-3 | TRBV5-1 | NA | NA | TGCGCCAGCAGCGGGGGCGGAACAGATACGCAGTATTTT | CASSGGGTDTQYF
TRBJ2-7 | TRBV11-3 | NA | TRBD1 | TGTGCCAGCAGCCCGCGACAGGGTAGTCTCTACGAGCAGTACTTC | CASSPRQGSLYEQYF
TRBJ2-6 | TRBV7-9 | NA | NA | TGTGCCAGCAGCCTCATGGCGGCGTCTGGGGCCAACGTCCTGACTTTC | CASSLMAASGANVLTF
TRBJ2-7 | TRBV7-9 | NA | TRBD1 | TGTGCCACACAGGGGCAGGGCTCCTACGAGCAGTACTTC | CATQGQGSYEQYF
TRBJ2-7 | TRBV6-5 | NA | NA | TGTGCCAGCAGTTTACAGGGGAGGAGCTACGAGCAGTACTTC | CASSLQGRSYEQYF
TRBJ2-7 | TRBV5-4 | NA | NA | TGTGCCAGCAGCTTGAACAGGAAAGTAAGCTCCTACGAGCAGTACTTC | CASSLNRKVSSYEQYF
TRBJ2-2 | TRBV5-1 | NA | TRBD1 | TGCGCCAGCAGCTTTTTCTCTCCGGGACAGGGGGGTACCGGGGAGCTGTTTTTT | CASSFFSPGQGGTGELFF
TRBJ1-5 | TRBV6-6 | NA | NA | TGTGCCAGCACCCAACAGGGAAATCAGCCCCAGCATTTT | CASTQQGNQPQHF
TRBJ1-2 | TRBV13 | NA | NA | TGTGCCAGCAGCTTAGTGTCTGGAGGCGGCTACACCTTC | CASSLVSGGGYTF
TRBJ2-7 | TRBV19 | NA | NA | TGTGCCAGTAGTATGCAGGGGAGTAGCTACGAGCAGTACTTC | CASSMQGSSYEQYF
TRBJ2-7 | TRBV12-3/TRBV12-4 | NA | NA | TGTGCCAGCAGCCGGACAGTCCACGAGCAGTACTTC | CASSRTVHEQYF
TRBJ1-4 | TRBV19 | once | NA | TGTGCCAGTTTCGACAGTGCAACTAATGAAAAACTGTTTTTT | CASFDSATNEKLFF
TRBJ2-6 | TRBV5-1 | NA | TRBD2 | TGCGCCAGCAGCTTCGGGGCGGGAGGGCTGGTTGGGGCCAACGTCCTGACTTTC | CASSFGAGGLVGANVLTF
TRBJ1-1 | TRBV5-4 | few | TRBD1 | TGTGCCAGCAGCCGATTCCAGGGGGCGAGCACTGAAGCTTTCTTT | CASSRFQGASTEAFF
TRBJ2-4 | TRBV7-2 | NA | TRBD1 | TGTGCCAGCAGCTTACCGAGGGGGCGCGGGGCCAAAAACATTCAGTACTTC | CASSLPRGRGAKNIQYF
TRBJ1-1 | TRBV19 | NA | TRBD1 | TGTGCCAGTAGTATGGACAGGGTAGCTATCACTGAAGCTTTCTTT | CASSMDRVAITEAFF
TRBJ1-4 | TRBV4-3 | NA | NA | TGCGCCAGCAGCCAACAGATGTCTGTGGATGAAAAACTGTTTTTT | CASSQQMSVDEKLFF
TRBJ2-5 | TRBV28 | many | TRBD2 | TGTGCCAGCAGTGGCTCCGGGACTAGCAGGGAGACCCAGTACTTC | CASSGSGTSRETQYF
TRBJ1-2 | TRBV15 | NA | NA | TGTGCCACCAGTAGGGCCTCAGGGGATGGCTACACCTTC | CATSRASGDGYTF
TRBJ2-7 | TRBV5-1 | NA | TRBD2 | TGCGCCAGCAGCTTGGTACTAGCGGGAGGAGTGCACGAGCAGTACTTC | CASSLVLAGGVHEQYF
TRBJ1-1 | TRBV4-3 | NA | TRBD1 | TGCGCCAGCAGCCGGCCGGACAGGGGACCTTTTCGAGCTTTCTTT | CASSRPDRGPFRAFF
TRBJ1-1 | TRBV11-3 | NA | TRBD1 | TGTGCCAGCAGCACCCGGACAGGGTTGAACACTGAAGCTTTCTTT | CASSTRTGLNTEAFF
TRBJ1-3 | TRBV7-8 | NA | TRBD1 | TGTGCCAGCAGCCCTCGGACAGGGGCGGGAAACACCATATATTTT | CASSPRTGAGNTIYF
TRBJ1-6 | TRBV10-2 | NA | NA | TGCGCCAGCAGTGAGTACAGGGTCGGACCCCTCCACTTT | CASSEYRVGPLHF
TRBJ2-6 | TRBV11-3 | once | NA | TGTGCCAGCAGCTTAGACAGGGGATTGTCTTTC | CASSLDRGLSF
TRBJ1-2 | TRBV7-2 | few | NA | TGTGCCAGCAGCTTAGGACTTGGCTATGGCTACACCTTC | CASSLGLGYGYTF
TRBJ2-1 | TRBV7-3 | NA | TRBD2 | TGTGCCAGCAGCCTCCGACTAGCGGGGCATAATGAGCAGTTCTTC | CASSLRLAGHNEQFF
TRBJ2-1 | TRBV9 | NA | TRBD2 | TGTGCCAGCAGCGTAGGGCGGGGGGGCCCCTACAATGAGCAGTTCTTC | CASSVGRGGPYNEQFF
TRBJ1-6 | TRBV6-5 | NA | NA | TGTGCCAGCAGTTACTCCGGGGGGTCCTATAATTCACCCCTCCACTTT | CASSYSGGSYNSPLHF
TRBJ2-7 | TRBV7-6 | NA | NA | TGTGCCAGCAGCTCTAGGGACACCTACGAGCAGTACTTC | CASSSRDTYEQYF
TRBJ1-2 | TRBV12-3/TRBV12-4 | NA | NA | TGTGCCAGCAGCAGACAGGCTAACTATGGCTACACCTTC | CASSRQANYGYTF
TRBJ2-3 | TRBV7-6 | NA | TRBD2 | TGTGCCAGCAGCCGGCCAGCGGGGAGCCTCACAGATACGCAGTATTTT | CASSRPAGSLTDTQYF
TRBJ2-3 | TRBV2 | NA | NA | TGTGCCAGCAGTGGGGGTAGCGGCAGAACAGATACGCAGTATTTT | CASSGGSGRTDTQYF
TRBJ1-5 | TRBV2 | NA | TRBD1 | TGTGCCAGCAGTGCAGACAGGGTCCCCAATCAGCCCCAGCATTTT | CASSADRVPNQPQHF
TRBJ2-3 | TRBV7-2 | few | TRBD2 | TGTGCCAGCAGCTTAGACATGGGACTATTAACAGATACGCAGTATTTT | CASSLDMGLLTDTQYF
TRBJ1-2 | TRBV30 | NA | TRBD1 | TGTGCCCTGGAAAAGTTCGGGGACAGGACCTATGGCTACACCTTC | CALEKFGDRTYGYTF
TRBJ1-5 | TRBV6-2/TRBV6-3 | few | NA | TGTGCCAGCAGTTACCCCCCGGACATGCCCCGGCCGGCAAATCAGCCCCAGCATTTT | CASSYPPDMPRPANQPQHF
TRBJ2-1 | TRBV3-1/TRBV3-2 | NA | NA | TGTGCCAGCAGCCAATATCAGGGGAATGAGCAGTTCTTC | CASSQYQGNEQFF